This T cell receptor (beta chain) was identified in a study of persistence of HIV-infected CD4 T cells. Study outcomes and limitations: Antigen-responding cells were enriched for degenerate expanded CDR3beta sequences. Compared with CD3/CD28-stimulated cells, CMV- and Gag-responding cells showed lower TCRbeta richness. Within sorted populations, more oligoclonal TCRs accompanied more oligoclonal proviruses.

Trimming took 7 bases from V and 4 from J; bases not matched to a gene: 15. The CDR3 length is 16 residues. Looked up from germline, CDR1 is MNHEY and CDR2 is SMNVEV (reference sequence). A word on this clone: The target antigen is unknown.

The immunoSEQ assay was version 4, run in survey mode. Genomic DNA was diluted to 10 ng/uL, up to 1 ug per sample. The data were produced by immunoSEQ multiplex PCR, yet TCRdb's version contains in-frame clones alone and is incomplete. The top ten hold over 12% of the sample, which has about 40,000 clones, around 82% seen once. An overlapping HIV-1 Gag peptide pool stimulated these cells at roughly 0.97 ug/peptide/mL. Memory cells lacking CD40L and CD69 with high CD45RO were sorted. The specimen was CD4+ T cells sorted from PBMCs after roughly 20-hour stimulation, collected from a patient who received antiretroviral therapy. The chain uses TRBV27 and TRBJ1-1, with TRBD1 matching over 7 bases. This TCR derives from an adult man with HIV who was CMV-seropositive. The CDR3 loop reads CASTPWGQGVSTEAFF. CDR3 bases: TGTGCCAGCACGCCGTGGGGCCAGGGGGTGAGCACTGAAGCTTTCTTT.